The clone carrying this T cell receptor beta chain was counted a few times. What it recognizes is unknown. TCRdb itself ran the 5' RACE reads through MiXCR, one entry per CDR3 protein. The sample holds around 410,000 distinct CDR3 sequences, 23% seen once. The CDR3 is 13 amino acids. J lost 1 base, V lost 8 bases, and 3 bases had no gene match. The germline gives CDR1 ENHRY, CDR2 SYGVKD. The data were obtained in a study of T-cell memory formation after mild COVID-19. Whole-study findings and limits: Pre-infection memory contained some responding clones, which suggested that cross-reactive memory had joined. Clones that contracted clustered mainly in CM and EM if CD4+ and in EMRA if CD8+.

The rearrangement uses TRBV10-3 and TRBJ1-1, with TRBD1 identical over 8 bases. This clonotype originated in an adult woman who had mild COVID-19 (a few samples of this study predate the infection). Cell type and time point are not known. Sequencing used PBMCs or a T cell subset sorted from them (not recorded which). CDR3 loop: CAIGTGKNTEAFF. The CDR3, as DNA: TGTGCCATCGGGACAGGAAAGAACACTGAAGCTTTCTTT.